The following is a T cell receptor beta chain sequence with its context. Its specificity is unknown. The data originate from a study of T cell responses to AZD1222 COVID-19 vaccine. Overall study results and limits: Vaccine-related CD4 TCRs covered spike, predominating at 160-218 and 743-854.

The table came from immunoSEQ multiplex PCR; TCRdb's copy has only in-frame clones and leaves some out. This table holds over 100,000 clones, roughly nine tenths found once. The germline gives CDR1 SGHTA, CDR2 FQGTGA. Deletions cut 5 bases from V and 10 bases from J, with 15 bases between. The CDR3 is 13 amino acids. Sequences were derived from peripheral blood, sampled on day 0 of AZD1222 vaccination. The gene calls are TRBV7-3 and TRBJ2-1; D possibly corresponds to TRBD2 (7 bases). This sequence originates from an adult in good health. The CDR3 protein is CASSPHREGEQFF. The CDR3 DNA reads TGTGCCAGCAGCCCCCACAGGGAGGGGGAGCAGTTCTTC.